The table lists the clone carrying this TCR beta chain with a few counts. What it recognizes is unknown. These data are taken from a study of T cells in Graves' hyperthyroidism and ophthalmopathy. Uncontrolled infection, other autoimmune disease, pregnancy or lactation led to exclusion. Diagnoses rested on clinical symptoms, serum thyroxine and TRAb, thyroid ultrasound and orbital computed tomography. RNA transcripts served as the template for amplifying TCR beta CDR3 regions. The HTBI set primed first-round TCR CDR3 RT-PCR. TCRdb passed the multiplex PCR reads through MiXCR, listing each CDR3 protein once. The sample yields 450,000 to 550,000 distinct CDR3 sequences, around 22% seen once. General observations from the study: Blood also held most thyroid clonotypes expanded beyond 0.001.

V lost 0 bases to trimming and J lost 5 bases, with 11 bases between them. This CDR3 is 14 amino acids long. Per the germline V gene, CDR1 is SGHRS and CDR2 is YFSETQ. The genes are TRBV5-1 and TRBJ2-5, with D uncertain. This sequence originates from a woman aged 25 to 39 with Graves' ophthalmopathy. The sample taken for sequencing was blood. CDR3 in amino acids: CASSLVPTDETQYF. In nucleotides, the CDR3 is TGCGCCAGCAGCTTGGTTCCTACCGATGAGACCCAGTACTTC. Variable domain in full (rest from reference TRBV5-1 and TRBJ2-5): KAGVTQTPRYLIKTRGQQVTLSCSPISGHRSVSWYQQTPGQGLQFLFEYFSETQRNKGNFPGRFSGRQFSNSRSEMNVSTLELGDSALYLCASSLVPTDETQYFGPGTRLLVL.